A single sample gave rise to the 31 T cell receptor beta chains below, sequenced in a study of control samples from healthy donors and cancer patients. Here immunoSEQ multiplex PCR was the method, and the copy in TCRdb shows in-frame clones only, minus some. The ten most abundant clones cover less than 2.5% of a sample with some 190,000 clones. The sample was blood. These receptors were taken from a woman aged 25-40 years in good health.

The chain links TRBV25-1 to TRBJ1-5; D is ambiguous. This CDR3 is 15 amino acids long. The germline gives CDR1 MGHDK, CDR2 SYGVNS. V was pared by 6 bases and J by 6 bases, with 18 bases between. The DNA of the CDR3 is TGTGCCAGCAGGGAAACATTGAAAGAAGGTCAGCCCCAGCATTTT. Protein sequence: CASRETLKEGQPQHF.

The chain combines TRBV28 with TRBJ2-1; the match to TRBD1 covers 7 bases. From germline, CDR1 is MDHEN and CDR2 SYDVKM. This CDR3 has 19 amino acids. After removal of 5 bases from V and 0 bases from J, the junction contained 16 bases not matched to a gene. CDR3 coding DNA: TGTGCCAGCAGTCCACACCACCTTACAGGGGCTAGCTCCTACAATGAGCAGTTCTTC. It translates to CASSPHHLTGASSYNEQFF.

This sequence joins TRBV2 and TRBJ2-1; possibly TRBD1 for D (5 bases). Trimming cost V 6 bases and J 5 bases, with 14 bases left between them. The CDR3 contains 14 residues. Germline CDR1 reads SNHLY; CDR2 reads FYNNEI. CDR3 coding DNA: TGTGCCAGCAGGGGGCAGATTGGGAACAATGAGCAGTTCTTC. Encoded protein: CASRGQIGNNEQFF.

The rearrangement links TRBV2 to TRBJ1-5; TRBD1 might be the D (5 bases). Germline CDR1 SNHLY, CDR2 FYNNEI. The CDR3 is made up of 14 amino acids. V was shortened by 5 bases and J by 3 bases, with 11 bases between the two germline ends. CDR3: CASSLGTFNQPQHF. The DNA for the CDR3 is TGTGCCAGCAGTCTCGGGACCTTCAATCAGCCCCAGCATTTT.

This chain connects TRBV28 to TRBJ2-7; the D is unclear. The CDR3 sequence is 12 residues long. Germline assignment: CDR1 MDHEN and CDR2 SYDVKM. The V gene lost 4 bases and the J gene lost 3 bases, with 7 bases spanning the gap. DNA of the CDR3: TGTGCCAGCAGTTCCGACCACTACGAGCAGTACTTC. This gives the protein CASSSDHYEQYF.

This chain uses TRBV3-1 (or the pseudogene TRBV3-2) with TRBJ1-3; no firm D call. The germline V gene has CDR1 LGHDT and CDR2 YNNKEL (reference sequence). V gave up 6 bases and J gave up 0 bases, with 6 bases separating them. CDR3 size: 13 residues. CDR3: CASRAASGNTIYF. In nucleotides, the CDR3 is TGTGCCAGCAGGGCGGCCTCTGGAAACACCATATATTTT.

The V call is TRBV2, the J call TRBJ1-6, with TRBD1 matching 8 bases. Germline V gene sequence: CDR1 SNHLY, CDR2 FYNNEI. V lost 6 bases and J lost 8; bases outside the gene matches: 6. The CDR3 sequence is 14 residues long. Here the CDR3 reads CASSDRGGDSPLHF. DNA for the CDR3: TGTGCCAGCAGCGACAGGGGAGGGGATTCACCCCTCCACTTT.

The CDR3 is CASSGRQGTIYF. DNA of the CDR3: TGTGCCAGTAGTGGTAGGCAAGGCACCATATATTTT. The gene calls are TRBV19 and TRBJ1-3, with unresolved D. V was cut by 5 bases and J by 9 bases, with 11 bases left in between. Germline loops: CDR1 LNHDA, CDR2 SQIVND (reference sequence). The CDR3 extends over 12 amino acids. Drawing the rest from reference TRBV19 and TRBJ1-3, the complete variable domain is DGGITQSPKYLFRKEGQNVTLSCEQNLNHDAMYWYRQDPGQGLRLIYYSQIVNDFQKGDIAEGYSVSREKKESFPLTVTSAQKNPTAFYLCASSGRQGTIYFGEGSWLTVV.

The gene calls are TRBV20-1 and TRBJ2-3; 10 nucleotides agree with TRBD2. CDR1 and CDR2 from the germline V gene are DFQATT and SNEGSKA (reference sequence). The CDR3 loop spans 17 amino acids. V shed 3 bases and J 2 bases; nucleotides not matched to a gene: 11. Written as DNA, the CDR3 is TGCAGTGCTAGTAGCGGGGGGACCACCTACTTCACAGATACGCAGTATTTT. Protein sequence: CSASSGGTTYFTDTQYF.

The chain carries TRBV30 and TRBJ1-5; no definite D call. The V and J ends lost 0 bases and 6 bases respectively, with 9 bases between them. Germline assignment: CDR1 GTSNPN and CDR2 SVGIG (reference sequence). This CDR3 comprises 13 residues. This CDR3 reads CAWSVLGSQPQHF. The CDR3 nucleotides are TGTGCCTGGAGTGTATTAGGGAGTCAGCCCCAGCATTTT.

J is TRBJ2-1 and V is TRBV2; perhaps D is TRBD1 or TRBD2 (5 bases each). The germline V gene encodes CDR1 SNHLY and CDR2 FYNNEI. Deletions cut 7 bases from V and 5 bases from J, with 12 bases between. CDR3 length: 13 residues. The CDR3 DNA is TGTGCCAGCAACAAGGGACCGGACAATGAGCAGTTCTTC. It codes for CASNKGPDNEQFF.

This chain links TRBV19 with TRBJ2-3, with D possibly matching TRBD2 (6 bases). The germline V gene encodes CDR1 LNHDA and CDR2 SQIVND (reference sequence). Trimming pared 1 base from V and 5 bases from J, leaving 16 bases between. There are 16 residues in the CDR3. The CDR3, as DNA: TGTGCCAGTAGTATAGTACCCAGGGCGGGAAAAGATACGCAGTATTTT. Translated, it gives CASSIVPRAGKDTQYF. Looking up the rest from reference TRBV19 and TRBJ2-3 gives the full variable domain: DGGITQSPKYLFRKEGQNVTLSCEQNLNHDAMYWYRQDPGQGLRLIYYSQIVNDFQKGDIAEGYSVSREKKESFPLTVTSAQKNPTAFYLCASSIVPRAGKDTQYFGPGTRLTVL.

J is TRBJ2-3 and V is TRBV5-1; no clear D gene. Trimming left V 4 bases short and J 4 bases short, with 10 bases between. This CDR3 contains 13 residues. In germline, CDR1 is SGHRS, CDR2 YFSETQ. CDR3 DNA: TGCGCCAGCAGCCTAGTGTCCTCAGATACGCAGTATTTT. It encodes CASSLVSSDTQYF.

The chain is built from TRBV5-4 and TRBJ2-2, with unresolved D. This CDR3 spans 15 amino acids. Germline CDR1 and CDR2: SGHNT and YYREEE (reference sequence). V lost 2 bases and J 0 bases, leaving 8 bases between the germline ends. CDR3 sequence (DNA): TGTGCCAGCAGCTTCTTACAAGCGAACACCGGGGAGCTGTTTTTT. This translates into CASSFLQANTGELFF.

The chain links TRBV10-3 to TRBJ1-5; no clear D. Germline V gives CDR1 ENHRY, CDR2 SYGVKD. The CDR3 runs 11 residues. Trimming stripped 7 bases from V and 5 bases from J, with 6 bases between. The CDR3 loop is CAIKDHQPQHF. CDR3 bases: TGTGCCATCAAAGACCATCAGCCCCAGCATTTT.

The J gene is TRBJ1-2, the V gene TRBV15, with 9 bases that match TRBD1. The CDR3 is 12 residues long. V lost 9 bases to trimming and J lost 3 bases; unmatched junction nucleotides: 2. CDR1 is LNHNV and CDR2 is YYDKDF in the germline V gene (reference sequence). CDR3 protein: CATGQGYYGYTF. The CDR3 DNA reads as TGTGCCACGGGACAGGGATACTATGGCTACACCTTC.

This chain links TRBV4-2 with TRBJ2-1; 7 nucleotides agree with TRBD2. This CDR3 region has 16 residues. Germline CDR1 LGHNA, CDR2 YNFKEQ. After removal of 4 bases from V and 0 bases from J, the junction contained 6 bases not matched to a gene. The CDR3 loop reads CASSPVTSNSYNEQFF. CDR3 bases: TGTGCCAGCAGCCCGGTGACTAGCAACTCCTACAATGAGCAGTTCTTC.

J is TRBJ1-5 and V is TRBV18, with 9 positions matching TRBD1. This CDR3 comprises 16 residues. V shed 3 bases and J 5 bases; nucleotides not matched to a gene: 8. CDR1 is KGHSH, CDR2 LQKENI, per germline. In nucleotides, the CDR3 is TGTGCCAGCTCACCCTTCCACAGGGGGCCCTATCAGCCCCAGCATTTT. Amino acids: CASSPFHRGPYQPQHF.

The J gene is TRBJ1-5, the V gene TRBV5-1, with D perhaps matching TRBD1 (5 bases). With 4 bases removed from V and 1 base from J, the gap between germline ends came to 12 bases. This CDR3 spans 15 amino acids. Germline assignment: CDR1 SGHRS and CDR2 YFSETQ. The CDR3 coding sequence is TGCGCCAGCAGCGTATCCGGGGGGAGCAATCAGCCCCAGCATTTT. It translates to CASSVSGGSNQPQHF.

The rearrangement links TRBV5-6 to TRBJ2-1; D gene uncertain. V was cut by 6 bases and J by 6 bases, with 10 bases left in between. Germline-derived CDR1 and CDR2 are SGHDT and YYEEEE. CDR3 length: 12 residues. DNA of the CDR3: TGTGCCAGCACCTGGGCCACCAATGAGCAGTTCTTC. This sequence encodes CASTWATNEQFF.

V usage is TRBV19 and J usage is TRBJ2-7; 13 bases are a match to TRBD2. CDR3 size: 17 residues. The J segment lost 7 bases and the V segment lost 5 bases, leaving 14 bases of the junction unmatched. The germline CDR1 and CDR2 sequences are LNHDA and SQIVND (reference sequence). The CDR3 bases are TGTGCCAGTAGTCTCAATCGGGGGACTAGCGGGGCCGGGGAGCAGTACTTC. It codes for CASSLNRGTSGAGEQYF.

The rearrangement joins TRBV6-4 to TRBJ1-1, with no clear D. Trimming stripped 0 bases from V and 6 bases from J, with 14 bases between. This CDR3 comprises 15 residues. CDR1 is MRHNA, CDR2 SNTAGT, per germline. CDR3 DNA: TGTGCCAGCAGTGACTCTTGGACCAGTCGGGCTGAAGCTTTCTTT. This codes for CASSDSWTSRAEAFF.

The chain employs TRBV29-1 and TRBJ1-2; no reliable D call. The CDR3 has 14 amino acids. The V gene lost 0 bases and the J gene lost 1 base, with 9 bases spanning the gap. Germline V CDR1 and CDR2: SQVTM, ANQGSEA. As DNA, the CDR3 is TGCAGCGTTGAAGACACAGTGATTAACTATGGCTACACCTTC. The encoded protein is CSVEDTVINYGYTF.

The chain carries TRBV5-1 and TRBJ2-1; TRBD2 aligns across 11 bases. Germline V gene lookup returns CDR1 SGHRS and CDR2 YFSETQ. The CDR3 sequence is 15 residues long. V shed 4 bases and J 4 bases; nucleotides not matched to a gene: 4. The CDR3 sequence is CASSMTSGEYNEQFF. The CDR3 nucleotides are TGCGCCAGCAGCATGACTAGCGGGGAGTACAATGAGCAGTTCTTC.

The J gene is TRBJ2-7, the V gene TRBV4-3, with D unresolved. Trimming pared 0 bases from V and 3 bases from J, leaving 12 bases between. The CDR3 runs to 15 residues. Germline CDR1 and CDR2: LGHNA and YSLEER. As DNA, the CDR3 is TGCGCCAGCAGCCAAGATATCAGGTCGGGCTACGAGCAGTACTTC. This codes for CASSQDIRSGYEQYF.

The CDR3 loop reads CASTWDRGVEETQYF. CDR3 coding DNA: TGTGCCAGCACCTGGGACAGGGGAGTAGAAGAGACCCAGTACTTC. This chain joins TRBV9 and TRBJ2-5; TRBD1 aligns across 10 bases. Germline loops: CDR1 SGDLS, CDR2 YYNGEE. J gave up 3 bases and V 6 bases, and 8 bases lay outside the gene matches. This CDR3 region has 15 residues.

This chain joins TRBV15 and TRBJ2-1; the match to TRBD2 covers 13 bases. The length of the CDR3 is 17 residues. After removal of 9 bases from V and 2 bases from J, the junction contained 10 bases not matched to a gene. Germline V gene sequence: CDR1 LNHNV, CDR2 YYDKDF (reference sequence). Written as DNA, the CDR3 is TGTGCCACGACGGGACTAGCGGGGATCATCGCCTACAATGAGCAGTTCTTC. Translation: CATTGLAGIIAYNEQFF.

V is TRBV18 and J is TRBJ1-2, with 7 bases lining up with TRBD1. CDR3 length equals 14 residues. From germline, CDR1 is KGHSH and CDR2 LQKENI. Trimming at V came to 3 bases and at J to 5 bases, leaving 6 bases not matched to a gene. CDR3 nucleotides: TGTGCCAGCTCACCCCCGACAGGGCAGTATGGCTACACCTTC. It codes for CASSPPTGQYGYTF. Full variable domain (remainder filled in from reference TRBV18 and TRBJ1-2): NAGVMQNPRHLVRRRGQEARLRCSPMKGHSHVYWYRQLPEEGLKFMVYLQKENIIDESGMPKERFSAEFPKEGPSILRIQQVVRGDSAAYFCASSPPTGQYGYTFGSGTRLTVV.

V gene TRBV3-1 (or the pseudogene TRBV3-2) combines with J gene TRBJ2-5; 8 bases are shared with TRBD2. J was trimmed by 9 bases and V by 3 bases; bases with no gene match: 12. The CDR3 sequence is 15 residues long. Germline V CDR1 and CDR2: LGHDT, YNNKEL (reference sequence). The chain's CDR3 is CASSHLKRGTLAQYF. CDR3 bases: TGTGCCAGCAGCCACCTAAAGCGGGGGACCCTAGCCCAGTACTTC.

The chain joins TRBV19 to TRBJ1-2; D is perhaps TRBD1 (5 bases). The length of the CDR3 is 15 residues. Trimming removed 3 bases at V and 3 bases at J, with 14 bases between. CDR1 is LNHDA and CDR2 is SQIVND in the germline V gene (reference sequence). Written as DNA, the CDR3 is TGTGCCAGTAGTATCGAAGAGGGGTCCGACTATGGCTACACCTTC. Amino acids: CASSIEEGSDYGYTF.

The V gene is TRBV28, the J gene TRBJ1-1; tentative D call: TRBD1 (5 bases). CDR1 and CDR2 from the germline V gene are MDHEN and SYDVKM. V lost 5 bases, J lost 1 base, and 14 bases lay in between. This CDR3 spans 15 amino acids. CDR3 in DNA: TGTGCCAGCAGTGCCATGGGACTCCCGAACACTGAAGCTTTCTTT. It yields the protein CASSAMGLPNTEAFF.